The 2 T cell receptor beta chains below come from one sample, sequenced in a study of post-analysis software for immune sequencing data. Findings of the study overall: Five TRBV segments occurring more often in patients than controls included TRBV5-6, TRBV5-1 and TRBV20-1.

These receptors are not linked to any known antigen. Unique molecular identifiers were carried by the TCR beta cDNA libraries. MiXCR, run by TCRdb on the PCR reads, gives a single entry per CDR3 protein. The data hold 600,000 to 750,000 distinct CDR3 sequences, with roughly three fifths observed a single time. Sequences were obtained from blood. The receptors stem from a girl aged 2-9 years with multiple sclerosis.

This sequence joins TRBV7-2 and TRBJ2-7, with D unresolved. The germline V and J ends were trimmed by 1 base and 0 bases, with 7 bases remaining between them. From germline, CDR1 is SGHTA and CDR2 FQGNSA. This CDR3 is built from 14 residues. The chain's CDR3 is CASSLGPSSYEQYF. The CDR3 DNA reads TGTGCCAGCAGCTTAGGTCCCTCCTCCTACGAGCAGTACTTC.

The chain employs TRBV7-9 and TRBJ2-1; 12 bases fit TRBD2. The CDR3 runs to 16 residues. The V gene end was trimmed by 2 bases and the J gene end by 6 bases; junction bases not matched to a gene: 5. Germline CDR1 is SEHNR and CDR2 is FQNEAQ (reference sequence). CDR3 bases: TGTGCCAGCAGCTTATTACTAGCGGGGGGCTGCAATGAGCAGTTCTTC. Its protein product is CASSLLLAGGCNEQFF.